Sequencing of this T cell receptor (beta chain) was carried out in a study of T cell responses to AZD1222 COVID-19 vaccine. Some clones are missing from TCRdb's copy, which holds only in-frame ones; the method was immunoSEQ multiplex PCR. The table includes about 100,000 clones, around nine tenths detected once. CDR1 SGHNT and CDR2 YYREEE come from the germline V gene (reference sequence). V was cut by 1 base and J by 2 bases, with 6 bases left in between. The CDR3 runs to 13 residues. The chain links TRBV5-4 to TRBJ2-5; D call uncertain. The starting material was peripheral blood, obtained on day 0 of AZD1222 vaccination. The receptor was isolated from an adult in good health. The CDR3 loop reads CASSLSDQETQYF. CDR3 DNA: TGTGCCAGCAGCTTGTCAGATCAAGAGACCCAGTACTTC.